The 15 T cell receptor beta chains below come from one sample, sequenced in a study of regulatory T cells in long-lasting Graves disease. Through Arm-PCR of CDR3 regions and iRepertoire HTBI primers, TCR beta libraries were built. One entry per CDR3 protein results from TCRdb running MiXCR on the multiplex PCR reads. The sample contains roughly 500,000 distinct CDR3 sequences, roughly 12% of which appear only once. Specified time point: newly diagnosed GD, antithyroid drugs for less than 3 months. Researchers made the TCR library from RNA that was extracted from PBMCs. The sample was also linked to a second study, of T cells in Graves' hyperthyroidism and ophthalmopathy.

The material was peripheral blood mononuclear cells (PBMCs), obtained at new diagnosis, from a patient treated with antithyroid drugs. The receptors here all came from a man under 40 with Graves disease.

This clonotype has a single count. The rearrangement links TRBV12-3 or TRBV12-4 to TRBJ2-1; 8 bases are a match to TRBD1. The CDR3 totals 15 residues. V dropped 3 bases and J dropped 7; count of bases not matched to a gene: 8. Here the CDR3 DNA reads TGTGCCAGCAGTTTCGGAGGGACAGGTAAAAATGAGCAGTTCTTC. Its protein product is CASSFGGTGKNEQFF.

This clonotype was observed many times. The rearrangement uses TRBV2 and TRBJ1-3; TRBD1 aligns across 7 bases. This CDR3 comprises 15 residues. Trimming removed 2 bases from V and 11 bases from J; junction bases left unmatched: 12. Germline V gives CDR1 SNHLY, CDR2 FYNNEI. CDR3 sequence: CASSERGQIYGAIYF. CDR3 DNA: TGTGCCAGCAGTGAACGGGGACAGATCTACGGCGCCATATATTTT.

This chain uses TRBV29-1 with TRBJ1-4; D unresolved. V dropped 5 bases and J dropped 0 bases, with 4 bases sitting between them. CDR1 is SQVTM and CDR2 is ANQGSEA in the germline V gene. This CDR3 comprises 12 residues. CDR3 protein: CSVSATNEKLFF. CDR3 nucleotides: TGCAGCGTTTCGGCAACTAATGAAAAACTGTTTTTT.

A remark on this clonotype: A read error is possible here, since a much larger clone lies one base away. CDR3 sequence (DNA): TGTGCCAGCAGTCCGGACAGGGGAGCCGCTGAAGCTTTCTTT. Translating gives CASSPDRGAAEAFF. V and J are TRBV2 and TRBJ1-1; 9 bases fit TRBD1. J gave up 6 bases and V 5 bases, and 7 bases lay outside the gene matches. The V gene's germline CDR1 is SNHLY and CDR2 FYNNEI. The CDR3 extends over 14 amino acids. Combining the CDR3 with reference TRBV2 and TRBJ1-1 gives the whole variable domain EPEVTQTPSHQVTQMGQEVILRCVPISNHLYFYWYRQILGQKVEFLVSFYNNEISEKSEIFDDQFSVERPDGSNFTLKIRSTKLEDSAMYFCASSPDRGAAEAFFGQGTRLTVV.

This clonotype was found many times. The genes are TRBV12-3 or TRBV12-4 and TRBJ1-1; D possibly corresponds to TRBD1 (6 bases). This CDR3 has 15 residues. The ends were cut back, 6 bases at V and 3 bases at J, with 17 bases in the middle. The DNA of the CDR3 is TGTGCCAGCAGGGGGGGACATCTTCTGGACACTGAAGCTTTCTTT. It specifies CASRGGHLLDTEAFF.

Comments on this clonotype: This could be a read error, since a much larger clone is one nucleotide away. CDR3 sequence reads: CSARFWQAAGTTNEKLFF. The DNA for the CDR3 is TGCAGTGCTAGGTTTTGGCAGGCAGCAGGCACAACTAATGAAAAACTGTTTTTT. This chain links TRBV20-1 with TRBJ1-4, with no clear D. V lost 3 bases to trimming and J lost 0 bases, with 20 bases between them. This CDR3 is 18 amino acids long. Germline CDR1 is DFQATT and CDR2 is SNEGSKA (reference sequence).

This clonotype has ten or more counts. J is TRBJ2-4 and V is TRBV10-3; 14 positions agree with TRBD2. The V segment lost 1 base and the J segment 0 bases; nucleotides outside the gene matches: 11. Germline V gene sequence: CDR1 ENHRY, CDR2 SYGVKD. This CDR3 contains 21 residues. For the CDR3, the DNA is TGTGCCATCAGTGAGTTTGGGACTAGCGGGGGACTTATTCTAGCCAAAAACATTCAGTACTTC. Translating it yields CAISEFGTSGGLILAKNIQYF.

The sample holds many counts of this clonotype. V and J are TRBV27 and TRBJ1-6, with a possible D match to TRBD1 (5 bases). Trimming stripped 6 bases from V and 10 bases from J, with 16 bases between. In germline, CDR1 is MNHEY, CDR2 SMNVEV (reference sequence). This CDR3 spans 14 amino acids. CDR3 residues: CASRLGLGDSPLHF. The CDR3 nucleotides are TGTGCCAGCAGACTAGGTTTGGGGGACTCACCCCTCCACTTT.

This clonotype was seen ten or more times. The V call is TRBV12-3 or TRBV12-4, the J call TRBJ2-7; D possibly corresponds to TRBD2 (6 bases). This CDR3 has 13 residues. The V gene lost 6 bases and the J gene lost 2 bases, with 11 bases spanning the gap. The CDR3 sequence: CASSRERTYEQYF. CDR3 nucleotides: TGTGCCAGCAGCCGGGAGCGGACCTACGAGCAGTACTTC.

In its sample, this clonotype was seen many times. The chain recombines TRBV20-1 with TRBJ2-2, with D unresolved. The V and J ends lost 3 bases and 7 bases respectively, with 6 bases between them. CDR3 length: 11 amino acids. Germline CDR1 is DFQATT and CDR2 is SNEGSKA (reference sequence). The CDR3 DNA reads TGCAGTGCTAGCCGGGTCGGGGAGCTGTTTTTT. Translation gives CSASRVGELFF.

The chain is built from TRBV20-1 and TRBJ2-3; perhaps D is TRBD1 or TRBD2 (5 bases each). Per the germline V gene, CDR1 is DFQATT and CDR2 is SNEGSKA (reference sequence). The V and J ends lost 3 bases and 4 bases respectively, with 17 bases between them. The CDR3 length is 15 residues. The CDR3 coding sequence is TGCAGTGCTAGGGGAGACAGCCCGAGCCCAGATACGCAGTATTTT. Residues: CSARGDSPSPDTQYF.

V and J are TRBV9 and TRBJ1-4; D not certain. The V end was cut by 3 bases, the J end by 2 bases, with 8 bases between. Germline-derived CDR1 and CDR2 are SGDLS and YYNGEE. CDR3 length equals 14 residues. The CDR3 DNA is TGTGCCAGCAGCGAGTGGAGCACTAATGAAAAACTGTTTTTT. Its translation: CASSEWSTNEKLFF.

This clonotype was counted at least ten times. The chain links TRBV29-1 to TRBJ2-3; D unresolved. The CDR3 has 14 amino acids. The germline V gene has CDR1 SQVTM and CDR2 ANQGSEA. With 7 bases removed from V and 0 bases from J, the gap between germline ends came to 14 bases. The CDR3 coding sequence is TGCAGCGGGGGTAGAGATACTAGCACAGATACGCAGTATTTT. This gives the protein CSGGRDTSTDTQYF.

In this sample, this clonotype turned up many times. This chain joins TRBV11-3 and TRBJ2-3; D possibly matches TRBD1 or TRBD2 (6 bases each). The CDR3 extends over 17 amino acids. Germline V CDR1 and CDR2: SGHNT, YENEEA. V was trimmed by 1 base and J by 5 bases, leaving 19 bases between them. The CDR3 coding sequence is TGTGCCAGCAGCTTAGGCGCGGTCAGGGGAGGACGAGATACGCAGTATTTT. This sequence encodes CASSLGAVRGGRDTQYF. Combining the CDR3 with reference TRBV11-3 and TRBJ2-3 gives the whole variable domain EAGVVQSPRYKIIEKKQPVAFWCNPISGHNTLYWYLQNLGQGPELLIRYENEEAVDDSQLPKDRFSAERLKGVDSTLKIQPAELGDSAVYLCASSLGAVRGGRDTQYFGPGTRLTVL.

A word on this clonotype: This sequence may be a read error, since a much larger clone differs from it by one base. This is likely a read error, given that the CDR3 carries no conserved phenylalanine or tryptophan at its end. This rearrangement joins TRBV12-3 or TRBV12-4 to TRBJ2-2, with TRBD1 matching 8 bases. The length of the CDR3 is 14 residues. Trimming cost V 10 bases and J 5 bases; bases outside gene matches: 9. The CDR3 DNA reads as TGTGCCACCCGTCTCAGGGGGCGGACCGGGGAGCTGTTTCTT. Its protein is CATRLRGRTGELFL.